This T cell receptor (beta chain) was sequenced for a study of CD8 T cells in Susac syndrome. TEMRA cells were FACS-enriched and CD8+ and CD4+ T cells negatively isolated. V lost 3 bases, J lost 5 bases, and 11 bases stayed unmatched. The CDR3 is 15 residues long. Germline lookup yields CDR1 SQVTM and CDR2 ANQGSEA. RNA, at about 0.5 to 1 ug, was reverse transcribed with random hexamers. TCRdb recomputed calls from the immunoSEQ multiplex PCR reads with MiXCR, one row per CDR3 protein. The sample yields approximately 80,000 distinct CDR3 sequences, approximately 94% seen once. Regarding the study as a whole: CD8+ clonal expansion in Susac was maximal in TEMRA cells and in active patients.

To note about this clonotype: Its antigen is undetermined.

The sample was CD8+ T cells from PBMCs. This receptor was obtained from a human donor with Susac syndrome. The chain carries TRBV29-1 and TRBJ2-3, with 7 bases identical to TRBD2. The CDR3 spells CSVDGWGGGKDTQYF. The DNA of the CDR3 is TGCAGCGTTGATGGGTGGGGGGGAGGAAAAGATACGCAGTATTTT.